This TCR beta chain was documented in a study of cytotoxic CD8 clonotypes in ibrutinib-treated CLL. On the study more broadly: A median roughly twelve months of treatment, range 6 to 36, preceded the collection of response samples. Study results and caveats: Clonality rose at ibrutinib response and fell back toward baseline at progression.

Of note for this clone: Its antigen remains unknown.

Profiled with immunoSEQ multiplex PCR; TCRdb holds only in-frame clones, not every one. Counted here are some 120,000 clones, 80% to 85% occurring once; the ten biggest clones make up roughly 3.1%. Material: PBMCs, obtained after 24 months of ibrutinib treatment. The clonotype was recovered from a human donor with chronic lymphocytic leukemia.

As DNA, the CDR3 is TGTGCCAGCAGCTTGGGGCTAGCGGGGGACAATGAGCAGTTCTTC. Protein: CASSLGLAGDNEQFF. The V call is TRBV5-6, the J call TRBJ2-1; 10 bases line up with TRBD2. With 0 bases clipped from V and 5 bases from J, the junction kept 2 bases outside the gene matches. CDR3 length: 15 amino acids. CDR1 is SGHDT, CDR2 YYEEEE, per germline.